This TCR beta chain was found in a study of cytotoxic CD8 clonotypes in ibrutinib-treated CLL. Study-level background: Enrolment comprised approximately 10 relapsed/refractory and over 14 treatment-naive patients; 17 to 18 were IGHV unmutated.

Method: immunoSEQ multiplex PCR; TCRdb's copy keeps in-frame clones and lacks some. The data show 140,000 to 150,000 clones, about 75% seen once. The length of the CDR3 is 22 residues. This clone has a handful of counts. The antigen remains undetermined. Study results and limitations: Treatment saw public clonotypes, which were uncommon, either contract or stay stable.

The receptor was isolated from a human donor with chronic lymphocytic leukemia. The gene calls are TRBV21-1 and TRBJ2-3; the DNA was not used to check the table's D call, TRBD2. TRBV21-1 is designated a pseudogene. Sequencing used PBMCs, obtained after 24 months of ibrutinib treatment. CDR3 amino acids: CASSKLVVVETSGGASTDTQYF. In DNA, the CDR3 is TGTGCCAGCAGCAAACTGGTTGTGGTAGAGACTAGCGGGGGGGCTAGCACAGATACGCAGTATTTT.